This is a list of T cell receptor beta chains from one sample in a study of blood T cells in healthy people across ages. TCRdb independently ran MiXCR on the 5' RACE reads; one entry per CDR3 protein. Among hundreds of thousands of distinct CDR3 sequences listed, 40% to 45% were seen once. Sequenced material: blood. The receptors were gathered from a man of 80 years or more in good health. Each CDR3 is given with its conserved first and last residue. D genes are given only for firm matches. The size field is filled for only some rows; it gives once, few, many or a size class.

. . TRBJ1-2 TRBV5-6 CASINNRLGYGYTF TGTGCCAGCATCAACAACCGGCTCGGCTATGGCTACACCTTC
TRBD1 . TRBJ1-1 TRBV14 CASSHHGTGWPEAFF TGTGCCAGCAGCCACCACGGGACAGGGTGGCCTGAAGCTTTCTTT
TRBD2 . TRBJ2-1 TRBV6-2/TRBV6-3 CASGFGGTMEQFF TGTGCCAGCGGTTTCGGTGGGACTATGGAGCAGTTCTTC
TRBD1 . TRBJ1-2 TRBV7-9 CASSLAGQGRTF TGTGCCAGCAGCTTAGCCGGACAGGGTAGAACCTTC
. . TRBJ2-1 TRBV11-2 CASSLLAGQGNEQFF TGTGCCAGCAGCTTATTAGCGGGACAGGGTAATGAGCAGTTCTTC
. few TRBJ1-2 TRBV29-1 CSAGDTNYGYTF TGCAGCGCAGGGGACACTAACTATGGCTACACCTTC
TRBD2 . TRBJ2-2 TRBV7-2 CASSLVSLAGVTGELFF TGTGCCAGCAGCTTAGTTTCTCTAGCGGGAGTCACCGGGGAGCTGTTTTTT
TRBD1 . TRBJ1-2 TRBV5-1 CASSQTGTHYGYTF TGCGCCAGCAGCCAGACAGGGACTCACTATGGCTACACCTTC
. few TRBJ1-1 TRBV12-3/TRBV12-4 CASTHNLNTEAFF TGTGCCAGCACACACAACCTGAACACTGAAGCTTTCTTT
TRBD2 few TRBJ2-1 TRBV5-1 CASSSGLAGQVYNEQFF TGCGCCAGCAGCTCGGGACTAGCGGGACAAGTCTACAATGAGCAGTTCTTC
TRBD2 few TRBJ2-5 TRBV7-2 CASSPNLLAGGGETQYF TGTGCCAGCAGCCCAAACTTACTAGCGGGAGGCGGGGAGACCCAGTACTTC
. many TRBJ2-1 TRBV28 CASRPAPGYNEQFF TGTGCCAGCAGACCGGCACCCGGGTACAATGAGCAGTTCTTC
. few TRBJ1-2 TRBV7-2 CASSRAADYLANYGYTF TGTGCCAGCAGCCGGGCCGCGGACTACTTAGCTAACTATGGCTACACCTTC
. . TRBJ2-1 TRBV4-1 CASSQLANYNEQFF TGCGCCAGCAGCCAGCTAGCTAACTACAATGAGCAGTTCTTC
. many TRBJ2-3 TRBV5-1 CASSLRAAGDTQYF TGCGCCAGCAGCCTTCGGGCGGCGGGAGATACGCAGTATTTT
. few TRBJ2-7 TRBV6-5 CASRLTLQGPYEQYF TGTGCCAGCAGACTGACCCTACAGGGACCCTACGAGCAGTACTTC
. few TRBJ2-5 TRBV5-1 CASSLQQGYETQYF TGCGCCAGCAGCTTGCAGCAGGGTTATGAGACCCAGTACTTC